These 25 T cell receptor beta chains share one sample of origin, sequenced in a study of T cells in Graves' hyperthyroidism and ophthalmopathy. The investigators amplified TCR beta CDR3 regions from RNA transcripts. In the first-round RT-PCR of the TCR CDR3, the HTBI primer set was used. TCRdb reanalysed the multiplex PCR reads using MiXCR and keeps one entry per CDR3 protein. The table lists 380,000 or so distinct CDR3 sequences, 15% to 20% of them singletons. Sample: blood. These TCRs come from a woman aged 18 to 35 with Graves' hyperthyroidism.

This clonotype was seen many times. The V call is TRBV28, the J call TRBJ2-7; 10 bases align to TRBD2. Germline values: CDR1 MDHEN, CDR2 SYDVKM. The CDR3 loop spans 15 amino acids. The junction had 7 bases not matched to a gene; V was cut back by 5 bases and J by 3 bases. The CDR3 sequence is CASSEHSGGFYEQYF. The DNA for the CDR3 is TGTGCCAGCAGTGAGCATAGCGGGGGGTTCTACGAGCAGTACTTC.

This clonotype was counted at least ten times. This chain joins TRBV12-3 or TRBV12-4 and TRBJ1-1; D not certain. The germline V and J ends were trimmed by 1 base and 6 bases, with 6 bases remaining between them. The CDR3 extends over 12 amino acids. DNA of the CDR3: TGTGCCAGCAGTTTAGAGGGTCCTGAAGCTTTCTTT. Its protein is CASSLEGPEAFF.

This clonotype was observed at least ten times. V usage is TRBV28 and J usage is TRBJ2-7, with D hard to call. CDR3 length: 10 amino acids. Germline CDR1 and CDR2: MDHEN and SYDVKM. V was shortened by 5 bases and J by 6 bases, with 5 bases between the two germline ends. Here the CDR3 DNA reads TGTGCCAGCAGTGCCACCGAGCAGTACTTC. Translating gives CASSATEQYF.

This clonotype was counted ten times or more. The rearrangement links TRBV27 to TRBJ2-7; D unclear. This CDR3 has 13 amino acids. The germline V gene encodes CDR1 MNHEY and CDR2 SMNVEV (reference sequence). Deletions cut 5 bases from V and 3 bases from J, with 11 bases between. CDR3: CASSPAMNYEQYF. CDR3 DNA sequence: TGTGCCAGCAGTCCCGCAATGAACTACGAGCAGTACTTC.

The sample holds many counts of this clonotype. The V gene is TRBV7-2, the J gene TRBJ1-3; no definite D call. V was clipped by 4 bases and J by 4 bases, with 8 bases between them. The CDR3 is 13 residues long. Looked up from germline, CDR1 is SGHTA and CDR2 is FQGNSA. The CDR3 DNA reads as TGTGCCAGCAGCTCCCACCAAGGAAACACCATATATTTT. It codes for CASSSHQGNTIYF. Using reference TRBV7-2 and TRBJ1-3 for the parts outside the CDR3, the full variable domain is GAGVSQSPSNKVTEKGKDVELRCDPISGHTALYWYRQSLGQGLEFLIYFQGNSAPDKSGLPSDRFSAERTGGSVSTLTIQRTQQEDSAVYLCASSSHQGNTIYFGEGSWLTVV.

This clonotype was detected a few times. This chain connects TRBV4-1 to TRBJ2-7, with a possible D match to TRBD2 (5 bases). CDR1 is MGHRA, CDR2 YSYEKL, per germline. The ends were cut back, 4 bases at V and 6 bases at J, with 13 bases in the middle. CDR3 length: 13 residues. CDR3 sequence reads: CASSLSTGSEQYF. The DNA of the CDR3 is TGCGCCAGCAGCCTGTCAACGGGGTCCGAGCAGTACTTC.

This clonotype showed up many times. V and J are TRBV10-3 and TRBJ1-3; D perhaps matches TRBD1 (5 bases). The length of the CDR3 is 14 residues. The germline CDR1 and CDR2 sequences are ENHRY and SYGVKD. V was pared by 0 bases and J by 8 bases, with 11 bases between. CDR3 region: CAISESRQGDTIYF. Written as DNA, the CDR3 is TGTGCCATCAGTGAGTCGAGGCAGGGAGACACCATATATTTT.

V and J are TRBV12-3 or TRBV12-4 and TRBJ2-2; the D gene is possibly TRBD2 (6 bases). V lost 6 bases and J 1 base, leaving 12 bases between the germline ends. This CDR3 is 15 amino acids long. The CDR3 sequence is CASRPGTRNTGELFF. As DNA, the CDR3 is TGTGCCAGCAGGCCTGGGACTCGGAACACCGGGGAGCTGTTTTTT.

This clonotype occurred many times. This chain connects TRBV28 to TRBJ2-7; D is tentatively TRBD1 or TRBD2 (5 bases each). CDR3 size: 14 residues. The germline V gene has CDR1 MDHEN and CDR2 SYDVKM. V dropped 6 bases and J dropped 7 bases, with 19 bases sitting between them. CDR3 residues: CASRGTGPSREQYF. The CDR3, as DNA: TGTGCCAGCAGGGGGACGGGACCCTCTAGGGAGCAGTACTTC. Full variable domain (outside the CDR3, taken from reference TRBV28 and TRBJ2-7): DVKVTQSSRYLVKRTGEKVFLECVQDMDHENMFWYRQDPGLGLRLIYFSYDVKMKEKGDIPEGYSVSREKKERFSLILESASTNQTSMYLCASRGTGPSREQYFGPGTRLTVT.

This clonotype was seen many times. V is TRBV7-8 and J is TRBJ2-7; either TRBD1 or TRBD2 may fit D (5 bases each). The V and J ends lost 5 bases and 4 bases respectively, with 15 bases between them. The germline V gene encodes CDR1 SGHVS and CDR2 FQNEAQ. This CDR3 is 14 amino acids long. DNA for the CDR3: TGTGCCAGCAGCGGGGACCCGGTGGGATACGAGCAGTACTTC. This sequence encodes CASSGDPVGYEQYF.

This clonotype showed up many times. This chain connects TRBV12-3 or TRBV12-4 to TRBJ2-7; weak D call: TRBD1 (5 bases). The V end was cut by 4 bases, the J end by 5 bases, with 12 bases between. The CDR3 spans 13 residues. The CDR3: CASSSRDRHEQYF. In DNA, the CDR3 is TGTGCCAGCAGTTCCAGAGACAGACACGAGCAGTACTTC.

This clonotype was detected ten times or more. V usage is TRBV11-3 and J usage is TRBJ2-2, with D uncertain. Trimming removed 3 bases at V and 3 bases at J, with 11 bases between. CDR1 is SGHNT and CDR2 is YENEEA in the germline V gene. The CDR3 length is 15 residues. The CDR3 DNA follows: TGTGCCAGCAGCTTCTCGCAAGGACACACCGGGGAGCTGTTTTTT. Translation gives CASSFSQGHTGELFF.

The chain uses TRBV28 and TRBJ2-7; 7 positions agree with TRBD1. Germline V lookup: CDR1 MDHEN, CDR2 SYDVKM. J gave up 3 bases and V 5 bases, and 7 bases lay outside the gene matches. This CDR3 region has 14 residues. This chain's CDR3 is CASSPDRDYYEQYF. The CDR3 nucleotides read TGTGCCAGCAGTCCCGACAGGGATTACTACGAGCAGTACTTC.

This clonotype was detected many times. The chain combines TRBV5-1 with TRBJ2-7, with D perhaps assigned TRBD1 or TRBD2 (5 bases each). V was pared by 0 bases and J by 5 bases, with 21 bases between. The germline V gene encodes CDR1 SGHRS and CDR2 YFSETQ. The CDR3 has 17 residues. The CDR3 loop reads CASSLAGRQRSLDEQYF. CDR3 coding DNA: TGCGCCAGCAGCTTGGCTGGGAGACAGCGCTCCCTGGACGAGCAGTACTTC. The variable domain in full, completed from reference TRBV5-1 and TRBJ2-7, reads KAGVTQTPRYLIKTRGQQVTLSCSPISGHRSVSWYQQTPGQGLQFLFEYFSETQRNKGNFPGRFSGRQFSNSRSEMNVSTLELGDSALYLCASSLAGRQRSLDEQYFGPGTRLTVT.

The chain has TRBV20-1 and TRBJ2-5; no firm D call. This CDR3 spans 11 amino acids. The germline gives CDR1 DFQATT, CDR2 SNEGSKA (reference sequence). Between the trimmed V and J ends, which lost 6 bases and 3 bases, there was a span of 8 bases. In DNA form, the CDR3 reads TGCAGTGCCAACCGGGAAGAGACCCAGTACTTC. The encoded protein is CSANREETQYF.

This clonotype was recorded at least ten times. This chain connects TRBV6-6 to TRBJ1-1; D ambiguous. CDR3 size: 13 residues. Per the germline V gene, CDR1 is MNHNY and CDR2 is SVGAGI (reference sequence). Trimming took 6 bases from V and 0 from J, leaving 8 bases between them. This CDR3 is CASRLDVNTEAFF. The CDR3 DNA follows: TGTGCCAGCAGGCTGGACGTGAACACTGAAGCTTTCTTT.

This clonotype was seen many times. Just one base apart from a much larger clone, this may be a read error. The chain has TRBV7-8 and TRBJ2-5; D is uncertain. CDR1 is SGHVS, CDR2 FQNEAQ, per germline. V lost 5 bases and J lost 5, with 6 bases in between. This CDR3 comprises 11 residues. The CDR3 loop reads CASSHGETQYF. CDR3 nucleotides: TGTGCCAGCAGCCACGGGGAGACCCAGTACTTC.

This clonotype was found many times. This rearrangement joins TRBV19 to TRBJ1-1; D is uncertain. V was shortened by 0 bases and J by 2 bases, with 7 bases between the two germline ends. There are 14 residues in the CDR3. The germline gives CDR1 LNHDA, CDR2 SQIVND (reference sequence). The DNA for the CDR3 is TGTGCCAGTAGTATAGATAACCCTAACACTGAAGCTTTCTTT. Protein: CASSIDNPNTEAFF.

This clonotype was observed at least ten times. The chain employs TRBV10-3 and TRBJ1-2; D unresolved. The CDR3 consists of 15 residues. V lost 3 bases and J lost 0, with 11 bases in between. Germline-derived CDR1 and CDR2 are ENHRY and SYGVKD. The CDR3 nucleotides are TGTGCCATCAGTGACCCCCCAGGCACTAACTATGGCTACACCTTC. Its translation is CAISDPPGTNYGYTF.

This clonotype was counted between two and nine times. The CDR3: CASTQGGSGTYGYTF. For the CDR3, the DNA is TGTGCCAGCACCCAGGGCGGGTCAGGGACCTATGGCTACACCTTC. The rearrangement joins TRBV2 to TRBJ1-2, with a possible D match to TRBD1 (5 bases). The germline CDR1 and CDR2 sequences are SNHLY and FYNNEI. Trimming removed 7 bases from V and 4 bases from J, with 19 bases in between. The CDR3 has 15 amino acids.

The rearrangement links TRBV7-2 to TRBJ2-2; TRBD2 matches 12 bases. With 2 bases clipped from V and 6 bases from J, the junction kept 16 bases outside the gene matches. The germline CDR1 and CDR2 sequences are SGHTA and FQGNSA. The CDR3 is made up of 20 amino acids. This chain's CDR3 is CASSLFFPLAGGIGAGELFF. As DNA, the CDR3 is TGTGCCAGCAGCTTATTTTTCCCCCTAGCGGGGGGGATCGGAGCCGGGGAGCTGTTTTTT.

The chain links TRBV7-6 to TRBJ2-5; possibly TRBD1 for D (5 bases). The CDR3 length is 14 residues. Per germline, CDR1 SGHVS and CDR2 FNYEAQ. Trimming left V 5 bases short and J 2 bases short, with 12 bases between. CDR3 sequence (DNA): TGTGCCAGCAGCCAAAACAGGAATCAAGAGACCCAGTACTTC. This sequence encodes CASSQNRNQETQYF. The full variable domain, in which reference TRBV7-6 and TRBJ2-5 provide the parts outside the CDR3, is GAGVSQSPRYKVTKRGQDVALRCDPISGHVSLYWYRQALGQGPEFLTYFNYEAQQDKSGLPNDRFSAERPEGSISTLTIQRTEQRDSAMYRCASSQNRNQETQYFGPGTRLLVL.

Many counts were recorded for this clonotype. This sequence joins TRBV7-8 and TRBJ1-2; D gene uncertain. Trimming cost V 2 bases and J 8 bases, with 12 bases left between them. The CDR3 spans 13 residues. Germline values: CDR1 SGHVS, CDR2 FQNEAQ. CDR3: CASSLSSDNGYTF. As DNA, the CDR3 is TGTGCCAGCAGCTTATCCAGCGATAACGGCTACACCTTC.

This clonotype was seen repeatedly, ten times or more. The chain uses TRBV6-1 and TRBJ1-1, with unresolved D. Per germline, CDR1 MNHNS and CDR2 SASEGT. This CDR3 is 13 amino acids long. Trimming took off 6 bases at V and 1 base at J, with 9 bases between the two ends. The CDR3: CASRTDENTEAFF. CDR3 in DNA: TGTGCCAGCAGAACGGACGAGAACACTGAAGCTTTCTTT.

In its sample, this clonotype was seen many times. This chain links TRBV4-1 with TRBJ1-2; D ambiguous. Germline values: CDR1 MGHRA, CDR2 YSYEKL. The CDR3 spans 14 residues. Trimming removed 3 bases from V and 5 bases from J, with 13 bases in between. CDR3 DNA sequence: TGCGCCAGCAGCCAGAGGACGGGTTCATATGGCTACACCTTC. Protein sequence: CASSQRTGSYGYTF.